Listed here are 31 T cell receptor beta chains from one sample, sequenced in a study of blood T cell repertoires in COVID-19. Sequencing was performed with immunoSEQ multiplex PCR; in TCRdb, only in-frame clones are kept and a portion is missing. This sample has about 100,000 clones, with 91% found just once. Sequenced: peripheral blood. The receptors were sampled from a human donor in a cohort sampled during active COVID-19.

The chain uses TRBV5-1 and TRBJ1-1; 7 positions match TRBD1. The J segment lost 2 bases and the V segment lost 3 bases, leaving 4 bases of the junction unmatched. The CDR3 is 14 residues long. CDR1 and CDR2 (germline): SGHRS, YFSETQ. CDR3 in DNA: TGCGCCAGCAGCTCCGGGACAGCAAACACTGAAGCTTTCTTT. Protein sequence: CASSSGTANTEAFF.

Only a few counts were recorded for this clone. V gene TRBV4-2 combines with J gene TRBJ2-3, with 10 nucleotides matching TRBD2. CDR3 size: 17 residues. V was clipped by 0 bases and J by 4 bases; unmatched bases: 7. From germline, CDR1 is LGHNA and CDR2 YNFKEQ. The CDR3 DNA reads TGTGCCAGCAGCCAAGATGGAGCGGGAGGGGGGGCAGATACGCAGTATTTT. Translation gives CASSQDGAGGGADTQYF.

This chain connects TRBV5-1 to TRBJ2-7; D might be TRBD2 (6 bases). The CDR3 consists of 14 residues. Germline CDR1 and CDR2: SGHRS and YFSETQ. Trimming removed 3 bases at V and 0 bases at J, with 10 bases between. The CDR3 sequence is CASSSGEGSYEQYF. The CDR3 bases are TGCGCCAGCAGCTCGGGGGAAGGCTCCTACGAGCAGTACTTC.

The chain uses TRBV9 and TRBJ2-2; 11 nucleotides agree with TRBD1. The V gene's germline CDR1 is SGDLS and CDR2 YYNGEE. V was pared by 4 bases and J by 4 bases, with 9 bases of the junction left unmatched. This CDR3 has 17 amino acids. Written as DNA, the CDR3 is TGTGCCAGCAGCTCAAACGAGGGACAGGGGGGCACCGGGGAGCTGTTTTTT. This encodes CASSSNEGQGGTGELFF.

This chain joins TRBV4-3 and TRBJ1-3; D is ambiguous. The CDR3 loop spans 17 amino acids. Per the germline V gene, CDR1 is LGHNA and CDR2 is YSLEER. V was cut by 0 bases and J by 0 bases, with 12 bases left in between. The DNA of the CDR3 is TGCGCCAGCAGCCAAGAATTGGCACAGAACTCTGGAAACACCATATATTTT. Translated: CASSQELAQNSGNTIYF.

The chain employs TRBV7-9 and TRBJ2-1; TRBD2 matches 11 bases. Germline values: CDR1 SEHNR, CDR2 FQNEAQ (reference sequence). The trim removed 6 bases at V and 4 bases at J, leaving 14 bases unmatched. This CDR3 is built from 18 residues. DNA for the CDR3: TGTGCCAGCAGTAATAGCGGGAGGGCCAAACTAATTTACAATGAGCAGTTCTTC. Protein product: CASSNSGRAKLIYNEQFF.

This chain connects TRBV25-1 to TRBJ1-1; no reliable D call. Germline CDR1 MGHDK, CDR2 SYGVNS. Trimming pared 0 bases from V and 3 bases from J, leaving 5 bases between. The CDR3 is made up of 13 amino acids. CDR3 sequence reads: CASSEYSDTEAFF. The DNA for the CDR3 is TGTGCCAGCAGTGAATATTCGGACACTGAAGCTTTCTTT. Complete variable domain (other parts from reference TRBV25-1 and TRBJ1-1): EADIYQTPRYLVIGTGKKITLECSQTMGHDKMYWYQQDPGMELHLIHYSYGVNSTEKGDLSSESTVSRIRTEHFPLTLESARPSHTSQYLCASSEYSDTEAFFGQGTRLTVV.

The rearrangement joins TRBV30 to TRBJ1-1; the match to TRBD1 covers 8 bases. The V and J ends lost 6 bases and 11 bases, in that order; junction bases with no gene match: 17. This CDR3 contains 14 residues. Germline V gives CDR1 GTSNPN, CDR2 SVGIG (reference sequence). The CDR3 nucleotides are TGTGCCTGCGAGTACCCTTGGCAGGGACAGGAGGCTTTCTTT. Amino acid sequence: CACEYPWQGQEAFF.

The CDR3 coding sequence is TGCGCCAGCGCCCCCCGACTAGCGGGGGCCAACCTCCAAGAGACCCAGTACTTC. This encodes CASAPRLAGANLQETQYF. This chain links TRBV23-1 with TRBJ2-5, with TRBD2 identical over 12 bases. TRBV23-1 is sorted into the ORF group, with uncertain function. V was clipped by 8 bases and J by 1 base; unmatched bases: 14. This CDR3 region has 18 residues.

As DNA, the CDR3 is TGTGCCAGCAGTGAAGCGTGGGACAGACTGAACACTGAAGCTTTCTTT. Encoded protein: CASSEAWDRLNTEAFF. The chain combines TRBV6-1 with TRBJ1-1; 7 bases align to TRBD1. CDR1 and CDR2 (germline): MNHNS, SASEGT. The CDR3 has 16 residues. The V segment lost 0 bases and the J segment 0 bases; nucleotides outside the gene matches: 4.

J is TRBJ2-3 and V is TRBV7-6; TRBD2 matches 16 bases. The V and J ends lost 5 bases and 6 bases, in that order; junction bases with no gene match: 14. The CDR3 has 19 amino acids. Germline V gives CDR1 SGHVS, CDR2 FNYEAQ. CDR3 DNA sequence: TGTGCCAGCAGCCCAGCGGGACTAGCGGGGGGGCCAGTTGGGGATACGCAGTATTTT. It encodes CASSPAGLAGGPVGDTQYF.

The chain has TRBV7-2 and TRBJ2-7, with 7 bases identical to TRBD1. The CDR3 length is 12 residues. Germline lookup yields CDR1 SGHTA and CDR2 FQGNSA. Trimming took 5 bases from V and 3 from J; bases not matched to a gene: 1. CDR3 DNA: TGTGCCAGCAGCCGGACAGGCTACGAGCAGTACTTC. This translates into CASSRTGYEQYF.

The chain joins TRBV7-9 to TRBJ1-2; no clear D. The V and J ends lost 5 bases and 4 bases respectively, with 14 bases between them. This CDR3 has 14 amino acids. Per the germline V gene, CDR1 is SEHNR and CDR2 is FQNEAQ (reference sequence). In nucleotides, the CDR3 is TGTGCCAGCAGCCCCCCATTGGCAGGCTATGGCTACACCTTC. Protein: CASSPPLAGYGYTF.

CDR3 sequence (DNA): TGCGCCAGCAGCCATAGCCGGGACTCTGAAGAGACCCAGTACTTC. Amino acid sequence: CASSHSRDSEETQYF. The chain recombines TRBV4-1 with TRBJ2-5; tentatively, D is TRBD2 (6 bases). Trimming took 3 bases from V and 3 from J, leaving 14 bases between them. This CDR3 is 15 amino acids long. Germline CDR1 MGHRA, CDR2 YSYEKL.

CDR3 amino acids: CASSKPGTRSNEQFF. The CDR3, as DNA: TGTGCCAGCAGCAAACCAGGGACTAGGAGCAATGAGCAGTTCTTC. V is TRBV7-2 and J is TRBJ2-1; 8 positions agree with TRBD2. In germline, CDR1 is SGHTA, CDR2 FQGNSA. J was trimmed by 6 bases and V by 5 bases; bases with no gene match: 9. This CDR3 comprises 15 residues.

The chain links TRBV4-2 to TRBJ2-2; a possible D gene is TRBD2 (6 bases). This CDR3 is 16 amino acids long. Trimming cost V 0 bases and J 4 bases, with 12 bases left between them. CDR1 is LGHNA, CDR2 YNFKEQ, per germline. The CDR3 protein is CASSQDLRESTGELFF. In nucleotides, the CDR3 is TGTGCCAGCAGCCAAGATTTACGGGAGAGCACCGGGGAGCTGTTTTTT.

This clone has only a few counts. The V and J genes are TRBV27 and TRBJ1-6; D is unclear. The germline V gene encodes CDR1 MNHEY and CDR2 SMNVEV (reference sequence). Trimming pared 4 bases from V and 4 bases from J, leaving 14 bases between. The CDR3 consists of 16 residues. CDR3 sequence (DNA): TGTGCCAGCAGTTCAGCGCCGGGAGGGTATAATTCACCCCTCCACTTT. Its translation is CASSSAPGGYNSPLHF.

The chain links TRBV20-1 to TRBJ2-7, with 8 bases fitting TRBD1. The CDR3 spans 14 residues. Germline loops: CDR1 DFQATT, CDR2 SNEGSKA (reference sequence). With 3 bases clipped from V and 2 bases from J, the junction kept 6 bases outside the gene matches. The CDR3 DNA sequence: TGCAGTGCTAGTCGACAGGGGACCACCTACGAGCAGTACTTC. The encoded protein is CSASRQGTTYEQYF.

This clone has just a few counts. The rearrangement joins TRBV19 to TRBJ1-3; D is possibly TRBD1 (5 bases). Germline assignment: CDR1 LNHDA and CDR2 SQIVND (reference sequence). Trimming took 6 bases from V and 0 from J, leaving 9 bases between them. The CDR3 has 14 amino acids. The CDR3 reads CASRGHLSGNTIYF. DNA of the CDR3: TGTGCCAGTAGAGGACATCTCTCTGGAAACACCATATATTTT.

This chain joins TRBV5-4 and TRBJ2-1; 12 bases are shared with TRBD2. This CDR3 is built from 13 residues. The germline gives CDR1 SGHNT, CDR2 YYREEE (reference sequence). Losses at the gene ends were 2 bases for V and 10 bases for J; bases not matched to a gene: 1. CDR3 residues: CASSFGLAGEQFF. For the CDR3, the DNA is TGTGCCAGCAGCTTCGGACTAGCGGGGGAGCAGTTCTTC.

The rearrangement uses TRBV4-3 and TRBJ2-1; maybe TRBD2 (6 bases). Germline loops: CDR1 LGHNA, CDR2 YSLEER. Deletions cut 1 base from V and 5 bases from J, with 15 bases between. The length of the CDR3 is 16 residues. Here the CDR3 reads CASSQGGAGLDNEQFF. CDR3 coding DNA: TGCGCCAGCAGCCAAGGGGGCGCGGGACTTGACAATGAGCAGTTCTTC.

This sequence joins TRBV2 and TRBJ2-3; D is uncertain. Germline CDR1 and CDR2: SNHLY and FYNNEI. Trimming removed 11 bases from V and 5 bases from J, with 5 bases in between. This CDR3 comprises 9 residues. CDR3 loop: CAAGDTQYF. The CDR3 DNA follows: TGTGCCGCCGGAGATACGCAGTATTTT.

The V call is TRBV7-7, the J call TRBJ2-1; 8 bases map to TRBD2. Germline values: CDR1 SSHAT, CDR2 FNYEAQ (reference sequence). The CDR3 spans 16 residues. After removal of 2 bases from V and 8 bases from J, the junction contained 11 bases not matched to a gene. The CDR3 sequence: CASSLRPAGAQYEQFF. The CDR3 DNA reads as TGTGCCAGCAGCTTAAGGCCAGCGGGAGCGCAGTATGAGCAGTTCTTC. Filled out from reference TRBV7-7 and TRBJ2-1, the complete variable domain reads GAGVSQSPRYKVTKRGQDVTLRCDPISSHATLYWYQQALGQGPEFLTYFNYEAQPDKSGLPSDRFSAERPEGSISTLTIQRTEQRDSAMYRCASSLRPAGAQYEQFFGPGTRLTVL.

The DNA for the CDR3 is TGCGCCAGCAGCCAAGGACAGGGGATCGGGGCAGATACGCAGTATTTT. Amino acids: CASSQGQGIGADTQYF. The chain couples TRBV5-1 to TRBJ2-3; 9 positions agree with TRBD1. Germline assignment: CDR1 SGHRS and CDR2 YFSETQ. This CDR3 has 16 amino acids. V dropped 4 bases and J dropped 4; count of bases not matched to a gene: 10.

The chain joins TRBV5-1 to TRBJ2-2; 8 nucleotides align to TRBD1. CDR1 is SGHRS, CDR2 YFSETQ, per germline. V gave up 4 bases and J gave up 8 bases; unmatched junction bases: 10. The CDR3 has 15 residues. DNA for the CDR3: TGCGCCAGCAGCCTCGGACAGGGTGGACGGGGGGAGCTGTTTTTT. Protein: CASSLGQGGRGELFF. The complete variable domain, with remaining parts taken from reference TRBV5-1 and TRBJ2-2, reads KAGVTQTPRYLIKTRGQQVTLSCSPISGHRSVSWYQQTPGQGLQFLFEYFSETQRNKGNFPGRFSGRQFSNSRSEMNVSTLELGDSALYLCASSLGQGGRGELFFGEGSRLTVL.

Points on this clone: At one of its ends the junction is not consistent with the germline gene, which may arise from a read error. The chain employs TRBV7-8 and TRBJ2-3; TRBD1 aligns across 7 bases. The CDR3 totals 14 residues. From germline, CDR1 is SGHVS and CDR2 FQNEAQ. Here the CDR3 DNA reads TGTGCCAGCAGCTTAGAAACAGCAGCCCCAGGGGGTGATTTT. This encodes CASSLETAAPGGDF. Variable domain in full (rest from reference TRBV7-8 and TRBJ2-3): GAGVSQSPRYKVAKRGQDVALRCDPISGHVSLFWYQQALGQGPEFLTYFQNEAQLDKSGLPSDRFFAERPEGSVSTLKIQRTQQEDSAVYLCASSLETAAPGGDFGPGTRLTVL.

This chain joins TRBV15 and TRBJ2-1, with 10 bases fitting TRBD2. V shed 0 bases, J shed 3 bases, and the junction held 5 bases outside the gene matches. This CDR3 has 17 residues. In germline, CDR1 is LNHNV, CDR2 YYDKDF (reference sequence). CDR3 residues: CATSRDWVAGGYNEQFF. The CDR3 region has the DNA TGTGCCACCAGCAGAGACTGGGTAGCGGGAGGCTACAATGAGCAGTTCTTC.

The chain links TRBV11-3 to TRBJ2-7; TRBD1 matches 8 bases. Germline CDR1 is SGHNT and CDR2 is YENEEA. The CDR3 has 15 amino acids. Trimming cost V 5 bases and J 0 bases; bases outside gene matches: 6. This CDR3 is CASSAGGSGSYEQYF. The CDR3 DNA reads as TGTGCCAGCAGCGCAGGGGGCAGCGGCTCCTACGAGCAGTACTTC.

This clone was found once. V is TRBV3-1 (or the pseudogene TRBV3-2) and J is TRBJ2-5, with 8 bases lining up with TRBD1. Per the germline V gene, CDR1 is LGHDT and CDR2 is YNNKEL (reference sequence). The ends lost 5 bases at V and 6 bases at J; junction bases unmatched: 11. The CDR3 sequence is 15 residues long. Here the CDR3 DNA reads TGTGCCAGCAGCTCCCGTGACAGGGGAGGAAAGACCCAGTACTTC. The encoded protein is CASSSRDRGGKTQYF.

The rearrangement uses TRBV15 and TRBJ1-6; D possibly corresponds to TRBD1 (6 bases). Germline-derived CDR1 and CDR2 are LNHNV and YYDKDF (reference sequence). The CDR3 contains 14 residues. Trimming took 5 bases from V and 9 from J, leaving 14 bases between them. CDR3 residues: CATSENQGSSPLHF. CDR3 nucleotides: TGTGCCACCAGCGAAAACCAGGGGAGTTCACCCCTCCACTTT. The variable domain in full, completed from reference TRBV15 and TRBJ1-6, reads DAMVIQNPRYQVTQFGKPVTLSCSQTLNHNVMYWYQQKSSQAPKLLFHYYDKDFNNEADTPDNFQSRRPNTSFCFLDIRSPGLGDTAMYLCATSENQGSSPLHFGNGTRLTVT.

J is TRBJ1-4 and V is TRBV6-5; D gene unclear. Between the trimmed V and J ends, which lost 2 bases and 7 bases, there was a span of 11 bases. Germline V gives CDR1 MNHEY, CDR2 SVGAGI. The CDR3 totals 14 residues. CDR3 amino acids: CASSYRVMGEKLFF. CDR3 DNA sequence: TGTGCCAGCAGTTACCGGGTCATGGGTGAAAAACTGTTTTTT.